The sequence of this TCR beta chain was determined in a study of shared clonotypes between healthy human individuals. Measured with immunoSEQ multiplex PCR; TCRdb has only the in-frame clones, and not every one. The sample lists about 820,000 clones, about 92% occurring once. The CDR3 length is 12 residues. CDR1 is MNHNS and CDR2 is SASEGT in the germline V gene. V shed 10 bases, J shed 0 bases, and the junction held 2 bases outside the gene matches. Positive CCR7 selection of CD45RO-negative cells yielded the naive CD8 cells, and terminally differentiated effector memory CD45RA+ cells were excluded. Study-wide results and caveats: Among several donors, roughly 5% of naive CD4 clonotypes were found in common. Though the depth was large, rarefaction showed that sorted-subset sequencing was incomplete.

Comment on this clone: The antigen is not known.

The receptor was derived from a man aged 30 to 39 in good health. The chain has TRBV6-1 and TRBJ1-1; 7 bases align to TRBD1. Sample: naive CD8+ T cells sorted from blood. The DNA for the CDR3 is TGTGCCACCAGGGGGGTGAACACTGAAGCTTTCTTT. This translates into CATRGVNTEAFF.